A single sample is the source of the 20 T cell receptor beta chains below, sequenced in a study of T cell responses to AZD1222 COVID-19 vaccine. The data were produced by immunoSEQ multiplex PCR, yet TCRdb's version contains in-frame clones alone and is incomplete. In the table there are approximately 190,000 clones, roughly 91% of which are singletons. The sequencing here drew on peripheral blood, taken on day 0 of AZD1222 vaccination. All receptors derive from an adult in good health.

This chain joins TRBV5-8 and TRBJ1-3; D gene ambiguous. Per the germline V gene, CDR1 is SGHTS and CDR2 is YDEGEE. The CDR3 spans 13 residues. V was trimmed by 2 bases and J by 9 bases, leaving 12 bases between them. For the CDR3, the DNA is TGTGCCAGCAGCTTAGGGCAGGCGCTCACCATATATTTT. Translation: CASSLGQALTIYF.

This clone was seen only once. This chain connects TRBV7-2 to TRBJ2-7; 7 bases line up with TRBD2. Germline V gives CDR1 SGHTA, CDR2 FQGNSA. This CDR3 region has 15 residues. Trimming took 1 base from V and 3 from J; bases not matched to a gene: 6. The CDR3 region is CASSLGLAVSYEQYF. Here the CDR3 DNA reads TGTGCCAGCAGCTTAGGACTAGCAGTAAGCTACGAGCAGTACTTC.

The chain uses TRBV7-8 and TRBJ2-7, with D possibly TRBD2 on 6 matching bases. Germline CDR1 reads SGHVS; CDR2 reads FQNEAQ. Deletions cut 5 bases from V and 2 bases from J, with 16 bases between. This CDR3 has 15 residues. In nucleotides, the CDR3 is TGTGCCAGCAGCCAAGGGGTGGGGGGTCCCTACGAGCAGTACTTC. As protein: CASSQGVGGPYEQYF.

V gene TRBV7-9 combines with J gene TRBJ1-1; 8 bases are shared with TRBD1. The ends lost 3 bases at V and 4 bases at J; junction bases unmatched: 13. CDR1 is SEHNR and CDR2 is FQNEAQ in the germline V gene (reference sequence). This CDR3 has 17 residues. The CDR3 bases are TGTGCCAGCAGCTTCAGAGAGGGCAGGGGGCAGGTCACTGAAGCTTTCTTT. This sequence encodes CASSFREGRGQVTEAFF.

The genes are TRBV3-1 (or the pseudogene TRBV3-2) and TRBJ2-2, with no clear D. Germline V gene sequence: CDR1 LGHDT, CDR2 YNNKEL (reference sequence). The CDR3 has 20 residues. Trimming took 0 bases from V and 2 from J, leaving 22 bases between them. The CDR3 bases are TGTGCCAGCAGCCAAGAATATAGGGTAGGCAGCCTACGAAACACCGGGGAGCTGTTTTTT. It specifies CASSQEYRVGSLRNTGELFF.

The chain combines TRBV9 with TRBJ1-1; 7 bases map to TRBD1. Trimming removed 0 bases from V and 1 base from J; junction bases left unmatched: 0. Looked up from germline, CDR1 is SGDLS and CDR2 is YYNGEE. CDR3 length: 14 amino acids. The CDR3 DNA reads TGTGCCAGCAGCGTAGGGGACAGGAACACTGAAGCTTTCTTT. Protein product: CASSVGDRNTEAFF.

This clone appeared a few times. This chain joins TRBV11-2 and TRBJ1-2, with 7 bases aligning to TRBD1. The CDR3 consists of 16 residues. The V and J ends lost 3 bases and 0 bases, in that order; junction bases with no gene match: 7. CDR1 and CDR2 from the germline V gene are SGHAT and FQNNGV. CDR3 in amino acids: CASSFTRDSSNYGYTF. The CDR3 DNA reads TGTGCCAGCAGCTTCACACGGGACAGCTCTAACTATGGCTACACCTTC.

The rearrangement links TRBV3-1 (or the pseudogene TRBV3-2) to TRBJ2-7, with 7 positions matching TRBD2. J was trimmed by 3 bases and V by 1 base; bases with no gene match: 6. Germline lookup yields CDR1 LGHDT and CDR2 YNNKEL (reference sequence). CDR3 length: 15 amino acids. The CDR3 sequence is CASSQGGGSFYEQYF. In DNA form, the CDR3 reads TGTGCCAGCAGCCAAGGGGGCGGGAGCTTCTACGAGCAGTACTTC.

J is TRBJ1-6 and V is TRBV28; TRBD1 is a possible D gene (5 bases). The CDR3 covers 15 residues. Germline CDR1 MDHEN, CDR2 SYDVKM. Trimming took off 3 bases at V and 8 bases at J, with 14 bases between the two ends. CDR3 in amino acids: CASSLPQVGDSPLHF. The CDR3 nucleotides read TGTGCCAGCAGTTTGCCCCAGGTGGGGGATTCACCCCTCCACTTT.

The rearrangement links TRBV19 to TRBJ1-2, with D maybe TRBD1 (6 bases). Looked up from germline, CDR1 is LNHDA and CDR2 is SQIVND (reference sequence). The CDR3 sequence is 15 residues long. V lost 1 base, J lost 2 bases, and 11 bases lay in between. This chain's CDR3 is CASSIGSTGNYGYTF. CDR3 nucleotides: TGTGCCAGTAGTATAGGCTCCACAGGGAACTATGGCTACACCTTC.

This clone has a single count. The V and J genes are TRBV7-2 and TRBJ2-5; 10 nucleotides align to TRBD2. V was pared by 1 base and J by 2 bases, with 1 base of the junction left unmatched. This CDR3 region has 15 residues. Per germline, CDR1 SGHTA and CDR2 FQGNSA. The DNA for the CDR3 is TGTGCCAGCAGCTTAGAACTAGCGGGGCAAGAGACCCAGTACTTC. Translating it yields CASSLELAGQETQYF.

This clone was seen only once. The V gene is TRBV3-1 (or the pseudogene TRBV3-2), the J gene TRBJ1-2; 8 positions match TRBD1. V lost 6 bases to trimming and J lost 0 bases; unmatched junction nucleotides: 12. Germline-derived CDR1 and CDR2 are LGHDT and YNNKEL (reference sequence). The CDR3 consists of 17 residues. CDR3 bases: TGTGCCAGCAGTGAGACAGGGGACCCGGGGGCTAACTATGGCTACACCTTC. Protein product: CASSETGDPGANYGYTF.

The chain links TRBV28 to TRBJ1-6, with D maybe TRBD1 (5 bases). The V and J ends lost 1 base and 0 bases respectively, with 13 bases between them. The CDR3 totals 18 residues. Germline CDR1 MDHEN, CDR2 SYDVKM. In nucleotides, the CDR3 is TGTGCCAGCAGTTTATTCGGACAAGGGAGCTCCTATAATTCACCCCTCCACTTT. As protein: CASSLFGQGSSYNSPLHF.

V is TRBV5-3 and J is TRBJ1-2, with D possibly being TRBD1 (5 bases). TRBV5-3 counts as an open reading frame of uncertain function. The CDR3 runs to 13 residues. V dropped 3 bases and J dropped 4 bases, with 10 bases sitting between them. This CDR3 reads CARSSDSPYGYTF. The CDR3 DNA reads as TGTGCCAGAAGCTCCGACAGCCCCTATGGCTACACCTTC.

V is TRBV4-3 and J is TRBJ1-1; TRBD1 aligns across 7 bases. The CDR3 contains 15 residues. J gave up 6 bases and V 4 bases, and 11 bases lay outside the gene matches. Looked up from germline, CDR1 is LGHNA and CDR2 is YSLEER. The CDR3 spells CASSPRDQGGAEAFF. CDR3 coding DNA: TGCGCCAGCAGCCCCCGTGACCAGGGGGGGGCTGAAGCTTTCTTT.

The genes are TRBV2 and TRBJ1-2; 8 nucleotides line up with TRBD1. The CDR3 covers 14 residues. The ends lost 5 bases at V and 7 bases at J; junction bases unmatched: 9. Germline V gives CDR1 SNHLY, CDR2 FYNNEI. Here the CDR3 DNA reads TGTGCCAGCAGTACCCCAGGGGGCGGCGGTGGCTACACCTTC. The encoded protein is CASSTPGGGGGYTF.

The CDR3 bases are TGTGCCAGCAGCCAAGACGGGGGCCTTAGCACAGATACGCAGTATTTT. It encodes CASSQDGGLSTDTQYF. V gene TRBV3-1 (or the pseudogene TRBV3-2) combines with J gene TRBJ2-3; either TRBD1 or TRBD2 may supply D (6 bases each). The CDR3 covers 16 residues. CDR1 is LGHDT and CDR2 is YNNKEL in the germline V gene (reference sequence). V lost 0 bases to trimming and J lost 0 bases, with 10 bases between them.

The V and J genes are TRBV6-2 or TRBV6-3 and TRBJ2-1; 8 positions agree with TRBD2. The germline V gene has CDR1 MNHEY and CDR2 SVGEGT. V dropped 3 bases and J dropped 9; count of bases not matched to a gene: 10. The CDR3 is made up of 15 amino acids. The CDR3 sequence: CASSYPPGGWREQFF. The CDR3 DNA reads TGTGCCAGCAGTTATCCCCCGGGAGGGTGGCGTGAGCAGTTCTTC.

The chain carries TRBV2 and TRBJ1-3; no definite D call. The CDR3 has 14 residues. CDR1 and CDR2 from the germline V gene are SNHLY and FYNNEI. Trimming removed 0 bases from V and 3 bases from J, with 6 bases in between. CDR3 DNA sequence: TGTGCCAGCAGTGAAGCAAACGGTGGAAACACCATATATTTT. Encoded protein: CASSEANGGNTIYF.

The J gene is TRBJ2-2, the V gene TRBV29-1, with unresolved D. Per germline, CDR1 SQVTM and CDR2 ANQGSEA. With 4 bases removed from V and 6 bases from J, the gap between germline ends came to 15 bases. The CDR3 length is 14 residues. The CDR3 DNA is TGCAGCGTTGGAGGAGTCCCGGGTCCCGGGGAGCTGTTTTTT. It yields the protein CSVGGVPGPGELFF.